This is a list of T cell receptor beta chains from one sample in a study of blood T cell repertoires in COVID-19. Repertoires were generated with immunoSEQ multiplex PCR, while TCRdb's copy carries only in-frame clones and drops some. The sample yields nearly 110,000 clones, under 90% seen once. Sequences were obtained from peripheral blood. These receptors were collected from a woman aged 60 to 75 with acute or convalescent COVID-19. The CDR3 runs from the conserved cysteine through the conserved F or W. Clone sizes are given selectively: once, few, many, or a class where the clone is expanded.

size: NA
V: TRBV7-2
length: 17
J: TRBJ1-6
CDR3: CASSTGHTPSYNSPLHF

size: NA
V: TRBV27
length: 14
J: TRBJ1-4
CDR3: CASSPQREYEKLFF

size: NA
V: TRBV21-1
length: 18
J: TRBJ2-3
CDR3: CASSKVLETSGGLDTQYF

size: NA
V: TRBV5-4
length: 15
J: TRBJ2-3
CDR3: CASSLRASGGDTQYF

size: NA
V: TRBV27
length: 18
J: TRBJ1-6
CDR3: CASSLLSGDRGRNSPLHF

size: NA
V: TRBV14
length: 16
J: TRBJ2-1
CDR3: CASSLLTSGAPTKQFF

size: few
V: TRBV7-2
length: 14
J: TRBJ2-7
CDR3: CASSLLAGGYEQYF

size: NA
V: TRBV6-5
length: 13
J: TRBJ2-7
CDR3: CASSPDRVGEQYF

size: once
V: TRBV6-2/TRBV6-3
length: 13
J: TRBJ1-2
CDR3: CASSRDRSFGYTF

size: NA
V: TRBV21-1
length: 16
J: TRBJ2-3
CDR3: CASSNRSDRAPDTQYF

size: NA
V: TRBV5-1
length: 15
J: TRBJ2-3
CDR3: CASSLTSINTDTQYF

size: NA
V: TRBV7-2
length: 16
J: TRBJ2-3
CDR3: CASSLALAGGTDTQYF

size: NA
V: TRBV3-1/TRBV3-2
length: 15
J: TRBJ1-6
CDR3: CASSQEVKGNSPLHF

size: NA
V: TRBV3-1/TRBV3-2
length: 15
J: TRBJ2-1
CDR3: CASSHGTSGYNEQFF

size: NA
V: TRBV15
length: 13
J: TRBJ2-5
CDR3: CATSSRVQETQYF

size: NA
V: TRBV4-1
length: 15
J: TRBJ2-2
CDR3: CASSQGQVNTGELFF

size: NA
V: TRBV10-1
length: 14
J: TRBJ2-1
CDR3: CASSSDTLDNEQFF

size: NA
V: TRBV6-5
length: 14
J: TRBJ2-2
CDR3: CASRQPGSAGELFF

size: NA
V: TRBV3-1/TRBV3-2
length: 16
J: TRBJ2-7
CDR3: CASSQRQGAISYEQYF

size: NA
V: TRBV29-1
length: 13
J: TRBJ1-5
CDR3: CSVGGTDNQPQHF

size: NA
V: TRBV10-2
length: 14
J: TRBJ2-1
CDR3: CASSGQVSYNEQFF

size: NA
V: TRBV6-5
length: 16
J: TRBJ1-4
CDR3: CASSYAKSQANEKLFF

size: NA
V: TRBV6-5
length: 13
J: TRBJ1-2
CDR3: CASSPLGQYGYTF

size: NA
V: TRBV5-5
length: 16
J: TRBJ2-7
CDR3: CASSLLGDRSYYEQYF

size: NA
V: TRBV6-5
length: 13
J: TRBJ1-1
CDR3: CASETGVSTEAFF

size: NA
V: TRBV3-1/TRBV3-2
length: 17
J: TRBJ2-3
CDR3: CASSQGGPWVSTDTQYF

size: few
V: TRBV5-1
length: 13
J: TRBJ1-1
CDR3: CASSPEVNTEAFF

size: NA
V: TRBV27
length: 17
J: TRBJ2-5
CDR3: CASSPRATLSLRETQYF

size: once
V: TRBV30
length: 13
J: TRBJ1-5
CDR3: CAWKGGSNQPQHF

size: NA
V: TRBV3-1/TRBV3-2
length: 16
J: TRBJ2-2
CDR3: CASSQGALAVTGELFF

size: NA
V: TRBV6-5
length: 14
J: TRBJ1-3
CDR3: CASSQGPEGNTIYF

size: NA
V: TRBV20-1
length: 10
J: TRBJ1-1
CDR3: CSAHGNWAFF

size: NA
V: TRBV11-1
length: 14
J: TRBJ2-7
CDR3: CASSPSAGNYEQYF

size: NA
V: TRBV18
length: 16
J: TRBJ1-1
CDR3: CASSPDSYAGRTEAFF

size: NA
V: TRBV5-5
length: 15
J: TRBJ1-5
CDR3: CASSLYGTDDQPQHF

size: NA
V: TRBV7-8
length: 15
J: TRBJ2-7
CDR3: CASSLRTGTEMEQYF

size: NA
V: TRBV10-3
length: 14
J: TRBJ1-2
CDR3: CAISEGQRNYGYTF

size: NA
V: TRBV19
length: 16
J: TRBJ1-6
CDR3: CASSLSAGGDNSPLHF

size: NA
V: TRBV5-1
length: 16
J: TRBJ1-1
CDR3: CASSLAGTGLDTEAFF

size: NA
V: TRBV18
length: 17
J: TRBJ2-4
CDR3: CASSPFGPAAGENIQYF

size: NA
V: TRBV6-6
length: 17
J: TRBJ1-5
CDR3: CASSPFGGGRGNQPQHF

size: NA
V: TRBV7-2
length: 13
J: TRBJ2-7
CDR3: CASSHPGGNEQYF

size: NA
V: TRBV6-5
length: 15
J: TRBJ1-5
CDR3: CASSTDRGGNQPQHF

size: NA
V: TRBV11-2
length: 15
J: TRBJ2-5
CDR3: CASTPGQGSVETQYF

size: NA
V: TRBV5-1
length: 14
J: TRBJ2-1
CDR3: CASSLATGVYEQFF

size: NA
V: TRBV29-1
length: 13
J: TRBJ1-1
CDR3: CSSTPGLDTEAFF

size: NA
V: TRBV25-1
length: 15
J: TRBJ1-1
CDR3: CASSEYGQGNTEAFF

size: NA
V: TRBV6-5
length: 13
J: TRBJ1-2
CDR3: CASSLSTDYGYTF

size: NA
V: TRBV27
length: 17
J: TRBJ2-7
CDR3: CASSLQGYPPGSYEQYF

size: NA
V: TRBV3-1/TRBV3-2
length: 15
J: TRBJ2-1
CDR3: CASSYGTPGLNEQFF

size: once
V: TRBV30
length: 14
J: TRBJ1-1
CDR3: CAWTLPRRGTEAFF

size: NA
V: TRBV10-3
length: 14
J: TRBJ2-3
CDR3: CAIRSTGGADTQYF

size: NA
V: TRBV7-8
length: 14
J: TRBJ1-3
CDR3: CASRIQPTGNTIYF

size: few
V: TRBV21-1
length: 12
J: TRBJ2-7
CDR3: CASPRDTYEQYF

size: once
V: TRBV5-8
length: 15
J: TRBJ2-1
CDR3: CASSSGQGAYNEQFF